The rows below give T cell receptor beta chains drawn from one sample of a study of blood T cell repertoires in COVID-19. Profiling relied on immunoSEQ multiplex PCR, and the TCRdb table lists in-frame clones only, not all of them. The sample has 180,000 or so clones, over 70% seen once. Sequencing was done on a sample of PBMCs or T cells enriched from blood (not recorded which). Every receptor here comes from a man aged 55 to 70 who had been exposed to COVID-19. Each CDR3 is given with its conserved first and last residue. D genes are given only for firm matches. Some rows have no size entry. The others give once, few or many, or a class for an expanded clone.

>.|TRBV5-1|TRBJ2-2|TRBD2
CASSWTLAGVNTGELFF
TGCGCCAGCAGCTGGACACTAGCGGGGGTCAACACCGGGGAGCTGTTTTTT
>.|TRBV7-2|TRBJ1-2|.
CASSTRQYGYGYTF
TGTGCCAGCAGCACTCGACAGTATGGCTATGGCTACACCTTC
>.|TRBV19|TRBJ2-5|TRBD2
CASRLAGETQYF
TGTGCCAGTCGACTAGCGGGAGAGACCCAGTACTTC
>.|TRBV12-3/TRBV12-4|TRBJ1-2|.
CASRSGVGYTF
TGTGCCAGCAGGTCGGGGGTTGGCTACACCTTC
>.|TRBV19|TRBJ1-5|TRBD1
CASSITGTGGLNQPQHF
TGTGCCAGTAGTATTACGGGGACAGGGGGGCTCAATCAGCCCCAGCATTTT
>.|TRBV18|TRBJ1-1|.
CASSPLRANTEAFF
TGTGCCAGCTCACCATTGCGGGCGAACACTGAAGCTTTCTTT
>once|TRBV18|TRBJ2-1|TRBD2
CASSLPGLAGVNEQFF
TGTGCCAGCTCACTACCGGGACTAGCGGGAGTCAATGAGCAGTTCTTC
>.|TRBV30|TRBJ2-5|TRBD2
CAWSTGGRAGETQYF
TGTGCCTGGTCCACAGGCGGGAGGGCCGGTGAGACCCAGTACTTC
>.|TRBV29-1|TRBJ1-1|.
CSALELREAFF
TGCAGCGCCCTCGAGTTGAGGGAAGCTTTCTTT
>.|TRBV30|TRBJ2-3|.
CAWSLTSTDTQYF
TGTGCCTGGAGTCTGACTAGCACAGATACGCAGTATTTT
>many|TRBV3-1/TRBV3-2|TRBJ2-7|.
CASPVAGTNTYEQYF
TGTGCCAGCCCTGTTGCCGGGACAAACACCTACGAGCAGTACTTC
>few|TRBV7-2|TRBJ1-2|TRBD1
CASSPDRVDYGYTF
TGTGCCAGCAGCCCGGACAGGGTGGACTATGGCTACACCTTC
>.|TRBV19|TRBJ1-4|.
CASSIETGPNEKLFF
TGTGCCAGTAGTATTGAAACAGGACCTAATGAAAAACTGTTTTTT
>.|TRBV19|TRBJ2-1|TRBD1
CASSIKPGGFDEQFF
TGTGCCAGTAGTATAAAGCCAGGGGGTTTTGATGAGCAGTTCTTC
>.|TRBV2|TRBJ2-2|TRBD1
CASSVPGQGATGELFF
TGTGCCAGCAGTGTCCCGGGACAGGGGGCGACCGGGGAGCTGTTTTTT
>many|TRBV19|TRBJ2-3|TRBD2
CASRPSGRSTDTQYF
TGTGCCAGCCGACCTAGCGGGAGAAGCACAGATACGCAGTATTTT
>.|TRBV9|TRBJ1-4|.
CASSVEGQGNEKLFF
TGTGCCAGCAGCGTAGAGGGCCAGGGTAATGAAAAACTGTTTTTT
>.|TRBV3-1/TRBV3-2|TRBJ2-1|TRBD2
CASSQVGTSGNEQFF
TGTGCCAGCAGCCAAGTAGGGACTAGCGGGAATGAGCAGTTCTTC
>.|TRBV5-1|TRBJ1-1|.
CASSLGSGNTEAFF
TGCGCCAGCAGCTTGGGGTCAGGGAACACTGAAGCTTTCTTT
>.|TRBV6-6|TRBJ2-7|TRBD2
CASSPWTSGEQYF
TGTGCCAGCAGCCCGTGGACTAGCGGGGAGCAGTACTTC
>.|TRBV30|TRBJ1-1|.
CAWSRQLGAEAFF
TGTGCCTGGAGTAGGCAGTTGGGCGCTGAAGCTTTCTTT
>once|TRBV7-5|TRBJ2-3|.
CVRSSGTSGRLLEDTQYF
TGTGTCAGAAGCTCCGGGACTAGCGGGAGGTTATTGGAAGATACGCAGTATTTT
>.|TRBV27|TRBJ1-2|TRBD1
CASSLGTGIGYTF
TGTGCCAGCAGTTTAGGGACAGGTATTGGCTACACCTTC
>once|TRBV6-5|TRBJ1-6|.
CASSYSQDYNSPLHF
TGTGCCAGCAGTTACTCGCAGGACTATAATTCACCCCTCCACTTT
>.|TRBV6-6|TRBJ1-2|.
CASSQQGAWATF
TGTGCCAGCAGTCAGCAGGGTGCTTGGGCCACCTTC
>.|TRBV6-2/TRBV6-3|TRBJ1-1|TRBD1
CASSTGDAAAFF
TGTGCCAGCAGTACAGGGGATGCGGCAGCTTTCTTT
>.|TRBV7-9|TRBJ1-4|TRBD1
CASSPQGGNEKLFF
TGTGCCAGCAGCCCACAGGGGGGCAATGAAAAACTGTTTTTT
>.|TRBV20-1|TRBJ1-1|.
CSASRAEGANTEAFF
TGCAGTGCTAGTAGGGCAGAGGGAGCGAACACTGAAGCTTTCTTT
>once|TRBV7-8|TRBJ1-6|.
CASSLAVGVGSPLHF
TGTGCCAGCAGCCTCGCGGTAGGGGTGGGTTCACCCCTCCACTTT
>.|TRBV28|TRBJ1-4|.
CASSSTQGGREKLFF
TGTGCCAGCAGTTCCACCCAGGGAGGTCGAGAAAAACTGTTTTTT
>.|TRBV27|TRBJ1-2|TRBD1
CASSPGTGFIGYTF
TGTGCCAGCAGTCCCGGGACAGGGTTTATTGGCTACACCTTC
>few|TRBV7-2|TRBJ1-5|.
CASSQRHFGNQPQHF
TGTGCCAGCAGCCAGAGGCACTTCGGCAATCAGCCCCAGCATTTT
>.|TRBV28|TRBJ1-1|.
CASSAGPGVHTEAFF
TGTGCCAGCAGTGCAGGGCCGGGTGTCCACACTGAAGCTTTCTTT
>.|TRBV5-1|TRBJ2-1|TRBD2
CASSLASSGRRHNEQFF
TGCGCCAGCAGCTTGGCCTCCAGCGGGAGGCGACACAATGAGCAGTTCTTC
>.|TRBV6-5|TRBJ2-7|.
CASSYLDIPYF
TGTGCCAGCAGTTACCTTGACATCCCCTACTTC
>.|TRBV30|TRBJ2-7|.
CAWRDGLNYEQYF
TGTGCCTGGAGGGACGGACTGAACTACGAGCAGTACTTC
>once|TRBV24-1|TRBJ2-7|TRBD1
CATTGTGNEQYF
TGTGCCACCACCGGGACAGGGAACGAGCAGTACTTC
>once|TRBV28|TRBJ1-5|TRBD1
CASSSPTGPNQPQHF
TGTGCCAGCAGCTCCCCGACAGGGCCCAATCAGCCCCAGCATTTT
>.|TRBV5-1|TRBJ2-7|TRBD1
CASSYSSDRQAHEQYF
TGCGCCAGCAGCTACAGTTCGGACAGGCAGGCCCACGAGCAGTACTTC
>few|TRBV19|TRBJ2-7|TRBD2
CASSRSGSSYEQYF
TGTGCCAGTAGTCGTAGCGGGAGCTCCTACGAGCAGTACTTC
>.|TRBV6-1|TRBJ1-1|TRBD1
CASSEIRQGVTEAFF
TGTGCCAGCAGTGAGATTCGACAGGGGGTCACTGAAGCTTTCTTT
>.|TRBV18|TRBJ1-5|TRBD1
CASSPTGGAGNQPQHF
TGTGCCAGCTCACCGACAGGGGGCGCAGGCAATCAGCCCCAGCATTTT
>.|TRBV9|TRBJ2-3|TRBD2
CASSVLTGGLGDTQYF
TGTGCCAGCAGCGTACTGACGGGAGGGCTGGGAGATACGCAGTATTTT
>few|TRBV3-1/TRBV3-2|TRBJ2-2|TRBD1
CASSQGQGALIWTGELFF
TGTGCCAGCAGCCAAGGACAGGGGGCGCTTATTTGGACCGGGGAGCTGTTTTTT
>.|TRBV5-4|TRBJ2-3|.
CAISQTTFTDTQYF
TGTGCCATATCCCAGACAACCTTCACAGATACGCAGTATTTT
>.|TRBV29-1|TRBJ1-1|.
CSVEQWRRTNTEAFF
TGCAGCGTTGAACAGTGGAGGCGGACGAACACTGAAGCTTTCTTT
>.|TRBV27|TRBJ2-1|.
CASRTVRLAGWDEQFF
TGTGCCAGCAGGACAGTGCGCCTGGCGGGGTGGGATGAGCAGTTCTTC
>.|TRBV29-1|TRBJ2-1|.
CSVFDNEQFF
TGCAGCGTGTTCGACAATGAGCAGTTCTTC
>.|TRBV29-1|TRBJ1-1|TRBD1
CSGDRGRYTEAFF
TGCAGCGGTGACAGGGGTCGGTACACTGAAGCTTTCTTT
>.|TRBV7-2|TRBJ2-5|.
CASEDSTETQYF
TGTGCCAGCGAGGATTCGACAGAGACCCAGTACTTC